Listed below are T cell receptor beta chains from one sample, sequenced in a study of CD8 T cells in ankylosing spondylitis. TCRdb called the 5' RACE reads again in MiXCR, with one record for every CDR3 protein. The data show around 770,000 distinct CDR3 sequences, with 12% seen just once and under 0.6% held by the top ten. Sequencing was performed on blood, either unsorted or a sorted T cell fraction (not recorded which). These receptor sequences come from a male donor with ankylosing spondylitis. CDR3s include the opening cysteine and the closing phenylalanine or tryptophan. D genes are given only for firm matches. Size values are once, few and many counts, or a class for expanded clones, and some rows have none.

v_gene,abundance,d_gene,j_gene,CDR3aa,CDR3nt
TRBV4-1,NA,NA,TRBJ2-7,CASSQRSDLREQYF,TGCGCCAGCAGCCAAAGGTCGGACCTTCGGGAGCAGTACTTC
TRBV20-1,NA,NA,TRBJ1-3,CSATHPVKGGNTIYF,TGCAGTGCTACCCATCCGGTCAAGGGTGGAAACACCATATATTTT
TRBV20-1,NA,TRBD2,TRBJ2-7,CSASSGPAAEQYF,TGCAGTGCGAGTAGCGGGCCTGCCGCCGAGCAGTACTTC
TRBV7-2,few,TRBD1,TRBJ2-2,CASSYPTGSGGELFF,TGTGCCAGCAGCTATCCGACAGGGTCAGGCGGGGAGCTGTTTTTT
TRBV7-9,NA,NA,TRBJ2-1,CAAHRVTGPYNEQFF,TGTGCCGCGCACAGGGTAACGGGACCCTACAATGAGCAGTTCTTC
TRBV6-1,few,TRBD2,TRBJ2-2,CAGKTSGNSGELFF,TGTGCCGGGAAGACTAGCGGGAATTCCGGGGAGCTGTTTTTT
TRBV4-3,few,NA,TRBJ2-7,CASSQGISQRSSYEQYF,TGCGCCAGCAGCCAAGGAATTAGCCAAAGGAGCTCCTACGAGCAGTACTTC
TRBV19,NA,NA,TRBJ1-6,CAGRQDFNSPLHF,TGTGCCGGGAGACAGGACTTTAATTCACCCCTCCACTTT
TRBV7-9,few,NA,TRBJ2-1,CASSSWQFF,TGTGCCAGCAGCTCATGGCAGTTCTTC
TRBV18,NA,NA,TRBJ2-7,CASSPGGTRYEQYF,TGTGCCAGCTCACCGGGGGGAACCCGCTACGAGCAGTACTTC
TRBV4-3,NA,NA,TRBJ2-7,CASSYTGGVASYEQYF,TGCGCCAGCAGCTACACCGGCGGTGTAGCATCCTACGAGCAGTACTTC
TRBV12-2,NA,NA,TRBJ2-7,CASRSRVPRLYEQYF,TGTGCAAGTCGCTCCAGGGTCCCCCGTCTTTACGAGCAGTACTTC
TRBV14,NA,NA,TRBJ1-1,CASSQDWTGRRMKAFF,TGTGCCAGCAGCCAAGATTGGACGGGGAGGAGGATGAAAGCTTTCTTT
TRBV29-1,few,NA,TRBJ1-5,CSVARERGQPQHF,TGCAGCGTTGCGCGTGAACGGGGCCAGCCCCAGCATTTT
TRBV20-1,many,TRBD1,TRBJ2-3,CSATRTGYADTQYF,TGCAGTGCTACTAGGACAGGGTATGCAGATACGCAGTATTTT
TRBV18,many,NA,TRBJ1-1,CASSSLTEYTEAFF,TGTGCCAGCTCTAGCTTGACAGAATACACTGAAGCTTTCTTT
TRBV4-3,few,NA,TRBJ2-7,CASSQDERGWEQYF,TGCGCCAGCAGCCAAGATGAAAGGGGATGGGAGCAGTACTTC
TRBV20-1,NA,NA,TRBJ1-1,CSAPDRTTEAFF,TGCAGTGCCCCGGACCGGACAACTGAAGCTTTCTTT